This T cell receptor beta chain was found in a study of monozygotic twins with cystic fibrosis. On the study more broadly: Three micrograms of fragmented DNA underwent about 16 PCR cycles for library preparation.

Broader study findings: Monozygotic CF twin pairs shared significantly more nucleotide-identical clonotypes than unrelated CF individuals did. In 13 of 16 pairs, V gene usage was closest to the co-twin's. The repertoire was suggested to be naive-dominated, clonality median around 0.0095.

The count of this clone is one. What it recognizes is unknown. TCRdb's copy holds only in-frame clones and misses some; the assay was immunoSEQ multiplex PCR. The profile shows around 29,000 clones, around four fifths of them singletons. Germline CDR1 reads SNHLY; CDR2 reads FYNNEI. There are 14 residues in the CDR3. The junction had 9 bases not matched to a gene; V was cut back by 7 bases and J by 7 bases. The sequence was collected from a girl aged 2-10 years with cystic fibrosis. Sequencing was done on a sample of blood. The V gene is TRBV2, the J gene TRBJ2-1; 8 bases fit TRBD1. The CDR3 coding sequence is TGTGCCAGCAAGGACAGGGCCCTTCAGAATGAGCAGTTCTTC. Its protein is CASKDRALQNEQFF.